This TCR beta chain was captured in a study of cytomegalovirus exposure and HLA in healthy donors. Notes on the study in general: The study reported that TCR beta sequences accurately predicted HLA-A and HLA-B alleles in most subjects.

60 Vbeta and 13 Jbeta primers were used in PCR. Clones were read by immunoSEQ multiplex PCR, and TCRdb kept only the in-frame ones, dropping some. The sample carries more than 110,000 clones, approximately 73% recorded once. The CDR3 has 16 residues. V lost 5 bases, J lost 1 base, and 8 bases stayed unmatched. From germline, CDR1 is SGHVS and CDR2 FQNEAQ. Donors were nominally healthy when sampled, though unrecorded immune exposures were likely. A word on this clone: As yet, its antigen is unknown.

The gene calls are TRBV7-8 and TRBJ1-2; 9 bases align to TRBD1. The clonotype was recovered from a human donor in good health. Sequencing input: PBMCs. The CDR3 nucleotides read TGTGCCAGCAGCGCCCGGACAGGGGAAGATAACTATGGCTACACCTTC. This codes for CASSARTGEDNYGYTF.